This TCR beta chain was recorded in a study of blood T cell repertoires in COVID-19. For the study at large: Italy, Spain and the United States were the sources of the convalescent and acute COVID-19 samples. PBMCs, B-cell-depleted T cells, or T cells provided the cDNA or gDNA that made up the material.

V trimming: 0 bases; J trimming: 11 bases; junction bases outside the gene matches: 7. CDR1 is GTSNPN, CDR2 SVGIG, per germline (reference sequence). This CDR3 spans 13 amino acids. How the authors handled the data: Counts of nucleated cells, estimated from reference gene primer amplification, were obtained. Sequencing used immunoSEQ multiplex PCR; TCRdb keeps in-frame clones, though not all of them. V and J calls and clone size are as listed in that table; D and trimming were resolved from the DNA. The data contain under 200,000 clones, 90% to 95% of them singletons. The sample comprised peripheral blood. The chain combines TRBV30 with TRBJ1-5; 7 nucleotides line up with TRBD1. This TCR came from a man aged 50 to 59 with acute or convalescent COVID-19. CDR3 sequence (DNA): TGTGCCTGGAGTGTACAGGGGCTGATGGCCCAGCATTTT. Its translation is CAWSVQGLMAQHF. The full variable domain, completed using reference TRBV30 and TRBJ1-5, is SQTIHQWPATLVQPVGSPLSLECTVEGTSNPNLYWYRQAAGRGLQLLFYSVGIGQISSEVPQNLSASRPQDRQFILSSKKLLLSDSGFYLCAWSVQGLMAQHFGDGTRLSIL.